The T cell receptor (beta chain) under discussion was sequenced for a study of metastatic and nonmetastatic thyroid tumors. Study overall: From malignant and benign thyroid patients, repertoires in blood and in tumor or nodule tissue were compared. Study findings and constraints: Significantly higher TCR beta diversity was reportedly seen in malignant thyroid tumors than benign nodules, in blood and tumor.

Each patient came to thyroid surgery without any prior treatment (of any kind). As for this clone: Antigen unknown.

This CDR3 region has 16 residues. V lost 5 bases and J 8 bases, leaving 19 bases between the germline ends. Germline-derived CDR1 and CDR2 are SGHAT and FQDESV (reference sequence). Original handling: CDR3 was compared across clinicopathological groups, and the resulting differences were used to build a distant-metastasis classifier for papillary thyroid cancer. TCRdb re-called the PCR reads with MiXCR. The authors' filters were not applied to this entry. The data contain about 32,000 clones, less than 20% of them seen just once; the ten biggest clones take up 8%. Material: blood. The TCR comes from a female donor with papillary thyroid cancer or a benign thyroid nodule (not recorded which). Some clones in this sample may be carry-over from other donors' samples. The rearrangement uses TRBV11-1 and TRBJ1-6; a possible D gene is TRBD1 (6 bases). The CDR3, as DNA: TGTGCCAGCAGCCGGAGGGGGGCCCTAGCAGATTCACCCCTCCACTTT. Its translation is CASSRRGALADSPLHF.